The T cell receptor (beta chain) under discussion was sequenced for a study of technical replicates of blood from several donors. This CDR3 contains 16 residues. Germline loops: CDR1 ENHRY, CDR2 SYGVKD. V was clipped by 2 bases and J by 4 bases; unmatched bases: 10. Generated by immunoSEQ multiplex PCR, the TCRdb table keeps only in-frame clones and is missing some. The top ten hold 0.3% to 0.45% of the sample, which has approximately 79,000 clones, about 93% seen once. This TCR derives from a human donor in good health. This chain uses TRBV10-3 with TRBJ2-7; TRBD2 matches at 8 bases. Material: T cells isolated from PBMCs. This chain's CDR3 is CAISENKSGRKYEQYF. In DNA form, the CDR3 reads TGTGCCATCAGTGAGAATAAAAGCGGGAGAAAGTACGAGCAGTACTTC.